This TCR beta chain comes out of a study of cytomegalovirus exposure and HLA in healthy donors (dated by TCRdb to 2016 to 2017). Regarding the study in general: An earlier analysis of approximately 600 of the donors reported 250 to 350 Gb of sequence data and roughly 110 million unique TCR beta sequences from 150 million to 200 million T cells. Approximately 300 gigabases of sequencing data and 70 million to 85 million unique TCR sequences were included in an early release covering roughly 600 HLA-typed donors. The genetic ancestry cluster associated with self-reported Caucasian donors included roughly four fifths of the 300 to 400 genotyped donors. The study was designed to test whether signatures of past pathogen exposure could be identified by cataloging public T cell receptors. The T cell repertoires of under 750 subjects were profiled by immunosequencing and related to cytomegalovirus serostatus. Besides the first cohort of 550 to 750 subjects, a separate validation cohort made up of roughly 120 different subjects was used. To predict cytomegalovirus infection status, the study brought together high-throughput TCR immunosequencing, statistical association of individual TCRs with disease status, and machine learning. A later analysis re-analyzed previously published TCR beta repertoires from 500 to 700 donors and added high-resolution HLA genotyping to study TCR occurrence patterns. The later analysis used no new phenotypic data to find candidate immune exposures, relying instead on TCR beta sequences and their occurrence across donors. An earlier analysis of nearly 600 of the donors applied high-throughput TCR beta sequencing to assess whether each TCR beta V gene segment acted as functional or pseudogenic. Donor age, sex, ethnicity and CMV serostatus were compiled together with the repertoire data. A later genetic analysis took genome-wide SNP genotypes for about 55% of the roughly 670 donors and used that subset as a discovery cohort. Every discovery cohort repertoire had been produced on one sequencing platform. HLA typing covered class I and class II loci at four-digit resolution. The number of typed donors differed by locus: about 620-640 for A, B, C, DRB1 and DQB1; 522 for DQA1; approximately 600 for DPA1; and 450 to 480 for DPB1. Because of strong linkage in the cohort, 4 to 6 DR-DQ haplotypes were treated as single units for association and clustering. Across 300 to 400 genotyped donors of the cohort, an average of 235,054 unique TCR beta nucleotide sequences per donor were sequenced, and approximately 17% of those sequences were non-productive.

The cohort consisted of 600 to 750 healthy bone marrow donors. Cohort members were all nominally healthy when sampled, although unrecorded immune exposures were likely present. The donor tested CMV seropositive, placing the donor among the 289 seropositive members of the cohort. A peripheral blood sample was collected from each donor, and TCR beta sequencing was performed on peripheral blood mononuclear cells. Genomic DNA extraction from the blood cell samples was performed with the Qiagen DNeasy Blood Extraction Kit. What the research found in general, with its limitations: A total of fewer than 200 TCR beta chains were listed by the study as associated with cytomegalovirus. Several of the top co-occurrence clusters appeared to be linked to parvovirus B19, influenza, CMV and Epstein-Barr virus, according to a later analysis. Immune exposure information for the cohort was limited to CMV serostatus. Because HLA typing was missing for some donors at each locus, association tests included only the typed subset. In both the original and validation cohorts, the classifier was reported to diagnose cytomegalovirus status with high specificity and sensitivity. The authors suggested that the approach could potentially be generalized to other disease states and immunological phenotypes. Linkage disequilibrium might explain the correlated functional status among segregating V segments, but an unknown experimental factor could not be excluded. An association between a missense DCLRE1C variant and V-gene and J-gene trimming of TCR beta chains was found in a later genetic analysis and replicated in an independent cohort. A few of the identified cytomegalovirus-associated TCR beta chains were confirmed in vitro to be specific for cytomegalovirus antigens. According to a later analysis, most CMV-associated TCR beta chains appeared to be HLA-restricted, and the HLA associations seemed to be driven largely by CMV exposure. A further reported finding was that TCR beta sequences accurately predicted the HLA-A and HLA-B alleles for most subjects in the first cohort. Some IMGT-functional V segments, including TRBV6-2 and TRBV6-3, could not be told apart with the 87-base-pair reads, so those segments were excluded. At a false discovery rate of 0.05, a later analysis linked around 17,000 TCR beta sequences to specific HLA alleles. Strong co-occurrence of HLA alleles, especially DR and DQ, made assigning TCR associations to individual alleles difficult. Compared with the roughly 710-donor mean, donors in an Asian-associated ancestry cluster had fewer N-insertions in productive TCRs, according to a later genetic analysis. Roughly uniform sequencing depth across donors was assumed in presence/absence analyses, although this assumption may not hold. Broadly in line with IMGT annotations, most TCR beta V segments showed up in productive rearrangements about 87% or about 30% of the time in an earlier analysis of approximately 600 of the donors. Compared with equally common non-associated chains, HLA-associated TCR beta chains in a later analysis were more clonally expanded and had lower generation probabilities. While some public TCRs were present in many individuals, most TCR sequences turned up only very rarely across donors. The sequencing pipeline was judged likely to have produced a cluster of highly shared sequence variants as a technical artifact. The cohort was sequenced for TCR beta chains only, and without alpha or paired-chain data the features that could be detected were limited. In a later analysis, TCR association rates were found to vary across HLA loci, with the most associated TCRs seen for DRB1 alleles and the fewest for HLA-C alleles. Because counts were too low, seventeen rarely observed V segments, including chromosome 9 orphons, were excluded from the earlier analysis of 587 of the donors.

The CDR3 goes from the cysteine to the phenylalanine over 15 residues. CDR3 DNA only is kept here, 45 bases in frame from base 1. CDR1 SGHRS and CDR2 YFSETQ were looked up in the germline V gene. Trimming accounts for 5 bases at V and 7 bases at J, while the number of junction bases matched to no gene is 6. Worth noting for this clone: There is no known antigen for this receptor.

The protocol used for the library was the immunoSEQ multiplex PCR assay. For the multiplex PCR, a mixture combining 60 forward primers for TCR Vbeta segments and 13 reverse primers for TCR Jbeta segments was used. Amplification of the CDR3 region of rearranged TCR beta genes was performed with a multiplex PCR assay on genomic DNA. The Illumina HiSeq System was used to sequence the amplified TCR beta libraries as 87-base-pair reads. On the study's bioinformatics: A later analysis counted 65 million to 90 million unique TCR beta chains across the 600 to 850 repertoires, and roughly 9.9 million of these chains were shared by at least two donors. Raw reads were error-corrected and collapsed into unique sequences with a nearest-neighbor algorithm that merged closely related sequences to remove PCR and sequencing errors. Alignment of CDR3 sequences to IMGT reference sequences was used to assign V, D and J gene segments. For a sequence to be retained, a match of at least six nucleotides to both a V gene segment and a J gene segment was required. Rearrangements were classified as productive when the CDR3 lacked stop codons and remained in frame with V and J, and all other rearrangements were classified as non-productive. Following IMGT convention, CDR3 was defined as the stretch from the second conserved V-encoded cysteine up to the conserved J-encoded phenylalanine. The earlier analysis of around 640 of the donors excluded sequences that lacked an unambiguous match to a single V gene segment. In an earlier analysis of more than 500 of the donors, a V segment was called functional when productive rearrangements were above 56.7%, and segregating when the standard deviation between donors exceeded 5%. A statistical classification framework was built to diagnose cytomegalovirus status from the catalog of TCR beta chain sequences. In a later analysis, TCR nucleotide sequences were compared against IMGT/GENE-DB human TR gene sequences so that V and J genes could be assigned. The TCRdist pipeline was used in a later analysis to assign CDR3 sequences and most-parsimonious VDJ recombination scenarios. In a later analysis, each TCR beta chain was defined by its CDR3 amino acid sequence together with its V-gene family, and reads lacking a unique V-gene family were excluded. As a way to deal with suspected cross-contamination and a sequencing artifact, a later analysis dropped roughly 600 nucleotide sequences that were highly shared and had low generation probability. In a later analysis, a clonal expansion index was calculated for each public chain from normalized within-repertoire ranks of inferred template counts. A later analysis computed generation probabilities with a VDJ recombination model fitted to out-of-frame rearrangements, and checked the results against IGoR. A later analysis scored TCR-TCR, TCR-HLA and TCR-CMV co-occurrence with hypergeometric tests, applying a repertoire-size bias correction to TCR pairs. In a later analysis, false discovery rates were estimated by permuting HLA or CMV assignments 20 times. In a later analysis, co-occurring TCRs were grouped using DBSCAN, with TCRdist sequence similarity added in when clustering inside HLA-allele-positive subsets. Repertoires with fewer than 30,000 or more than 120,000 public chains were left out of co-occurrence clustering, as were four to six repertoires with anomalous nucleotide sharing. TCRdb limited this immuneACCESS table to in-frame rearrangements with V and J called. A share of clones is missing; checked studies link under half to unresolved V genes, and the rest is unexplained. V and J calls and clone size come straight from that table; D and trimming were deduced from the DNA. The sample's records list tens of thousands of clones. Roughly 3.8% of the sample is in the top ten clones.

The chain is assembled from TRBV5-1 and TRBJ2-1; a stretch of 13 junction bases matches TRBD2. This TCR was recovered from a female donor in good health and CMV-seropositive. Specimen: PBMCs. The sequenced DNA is TGCGCCAGCAGGCGGACTAGCGGGAGCGAAAATGAGCAGTTCTTC. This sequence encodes CASRRTSGSENEQFF.